This T cell receptor (beta chain) was recorded in a study of human thymus T cells. Whole-study results and caveats: It looked as if thymic and blood repertoires used V and J genes in a biased way. Related studies noted strongly shared thymic repertoires across unrelated people.

Note on this clone: Its specificity is unknown.

Repertoires were generated with immunoSEQ multiplex PCR, while TCRdb's copy carries only in-frame clones and drops some. This sample has about 78,000 clones; 95% to 98% occur once, and the top ten carry around 0.03%. Germline loops: CDR1 MNHEY, CDR2 SVGAGI. This CDR3 region has 14 residues. Trimming shortened V by 0 bases and J by 0 bases, and 5 bases separated the two germline ends. Thymic material originated from resections removed in the course of corrective heart surgery. The sample donors, healthy Finnish infants, were having corrective surgery for congenital heart defects. The chain couples TRBV6-5 to TRBJ1-1; D uncertain. Sequencing was performed on thymus tissue. The clonotype was recovered from a boy under two years old with a congenital heart defect but otherwise immunologically healthy. The CDR3 reads CASSYSPLNTEAFF. CDR3 bases: TGTGCCAGCAGTTACTCGCCCTTGAACACTGAAGCTTTCTTT.